Each of the 26 T cell receptor beta chains below was sequenced from the same sample in a study of OX40 agonist ivuxolimab in advanced cancers. The protocol was immunoSEQ multiplex PCR, while the TCRdb copy is restricted to in-frame clones and leaves out a portion. The sample consists of over 50,000 clones, around 91% of them appearing once. This specimen consisted of CD4+ or CD8+ T cells sorted from blood, obtained in a trial of the OX40 agonist ivuxolimab. Receptors were obtained from an adult with an advanced solid tumor such as melanoma, head and neck, liver or kidney cancer.

V is TRBV15 and J is TRBJ2-4; 7 nucleotides align to TRBD2. V was clipped by 3 bases and J by 0 bases; unmatched bases: 8. The CDR3 has 17 residues. Germline V CDR1 and CDR2: LNHNV, YYDKDF (reference sequence). The CDR3 is CATSSSWGGLAKNIQYF. CDR3 bases: TGTGCCACCAGCAGCTCCTGGGGGGGATTAGCCAAAAACATTCAGTACTTC. The full variable domain, rest sourced from reference TRBV15 and TRBJ2-4, is DAMVIQNPRYQVTQFGKPVTLSCSQTLNHNVMYWYQQKSSQAPKLLFHYYDKDFNNEADTPDNFQSRRPNTSFCFLDIRSPGLGDTAMYLCATSSSWGGLAKNIQYFGAGTRLSVL.

The V and J genes are TRBV4-1 and TRBJ2-1; D remains ambiguous. V lost 1 base, J lost 7 bases, and 2 bases lay in between. The germline V gene has CDR1 MGHRA and CDR2 YSYEKL. The CDR3 is 11 residues long. CDR3 DNA: TGCGCCAGCAGCCAAGTAAATGAGCAGTTCTTC. This codes for CASSQVNEQFF.

This clone was counted a single time. The V and J genes are TRBV7-9 and TRBJ1-2; 8 positions match TRBD1. The J segment lost 3 bases and the V segment lost 3 bases, leaving 6 bases of the junction unmatched. The germline gives CDR1 SEHNR, CDR2 FQNEAQ (reference sequence). The CDR3 runs to 15 residues. CDR3 nucleotides: TGTGCCAGCAGCTTGTCGACAGGGGATTACTATGGCTACACCTTC. As protein: CASSLSTGDYYGYTF. Full variable domain (outside the CDR3, taken from reference TRBV7-9 and TRBJ1-2): DTGVSQNPRHKITKRGQNVTFRCDPISEHNRLYWYRQTLGQGPEFLTYFQNEAQLEKSRLLSDRFSAERPKGSFSTLEIQRTEQGDSAMYLCASSLSTGDYYGYTFGSGTRLTVV.

The V gene is TRBV27, the J gene TRBJ2-7, with 7 bases matching TRBD2. Germline values: CDR1 MNHEY, CDR2 SMNVEV (reference sequence). The CDR3 extends over 15 amino acids. Trimming at V came to 5 bases and at J to 3 bases, leaving 10 bases not matched to a gene. CDR3 bases: TGTGCCAGCAGTCTGCGGCTAGCGGAGAGCTACGAGCAGTACTTC. Protein sequence: CASSLRLAESYEQYF.

The V and J genes are TRBV4-1 and TRBJ2-7; TRBD2 agrees at 10 bases. The CDR3 is 15 residues long. Germline V lookup: CDR1 MGHRA, CDR2 YSYEKL. The V gene end was trimmed by 0 bases and the J gene end by 4 bases; junction bases not matched to a gene: 3. The CDR3 is CASSQELAGPYEQYF. DNA for the CDR3: TGCGCCAGCAGCCAAGAACTAGCGGGGCCTTACGAGCAGTACTTC.

The rearrangement links TRBV28 to TRBJ2-7; 7 nucleotides match TRBD1. This CDR3 has 16 residues. The germline gives CDR1 MDHEN, CDR2 SYDVKM. The ends lost 5 bases at V and 5 bases at J; junction bases unmatched: 15. The CDR3: CASSLRQGVSIHEQYF. The DNA for the CDR3 is TGTGCCAGCAGTCTTCGTCAGGGGGTCTCCATCCACGAGCAGTACTTC. Using reference TRBV28 and TRBJ2-7 for the parts outside the CDR3, the full variable domain is DVKVTQSSRYLVKRTGEKVFLECVQDMDHENMFWYRQDPGLGLRLIYFSYDVKMKEKGDIPEGYSVSREKKERFSLILESASTNQTSMYLCASSLRQGVSIHEQYFGPGTRLTVT.

CDR3 nucleotide sequence: TGTGCCAGCAGCTTGTCGAGTAGCGGGTACCAAGAGACCCAGTACTTC. This codes for CASSLSSSGYQETQYF. This chain links TRBV5-6 with TRBJ2-5; 7 nucleotides line up with TRBD2. The trim removed 1 base at V and 0 bases at J, leaving 6 bases unmatched. CDR3 length: 16 amino acids. Germline CDR1 is SGHDT and CDR2 is YYEEEE.

V usage is TRBV28 and J usage is TRBJ2-1; D perhaps matches TRBD1 (5 bases). V was cut by 6 bases and J by 0 bases, with 18 bases left in between. There are 17 residues in the CDR3. Germline CDR1 is MDHEN and CDR2 is SYDVKM. The CDR3 DNA sequence: TGTGCCAGCAGGAGGCCGGAAAGGACAAGCTCCTACAATGAGCAGTTCTTC. Encoded protein: CASRRPERTSSYNEQFF.

The chain couples TRBV7-9 to TRBJ2-2; unclear D gene. This CDR3 has 14 residues. Trimming took off 0 bases at V and 7 bases at J, with 9 bases between the two ends. Germline-derived CDR1 and CDR2 are SEHNR and FQNEAQ (reference sequence). The CDR3 coding sequence is TGTGCCAGCAGCTTAGCTCCAGGTTTCGGGGAGCTGTTTTTT. Protein product: CASSLAPGFGELFF.

CDR3 in DNA: TGTGCCAGCAGTGAATATCCCGGGGTGAACACTGAAGCTTTCTTT. Amino acids: CASSEYPGVNTEAFF. V is TRBV25-1 and J is TRBJ1-1; D not resolved. The CDR3 sequence is 15 residues long. Trimming shortened V by 0 bases and J by 0 bases, and 8 bases separated the two germline ends. CDR1 is MGHDK and CDR2 is SYGVNS in the germline V gene.

This chain links TRBV20-1 with TRBJ2-2; no definite D call. Trimming shortened V by 7 bases and J by 7 bases, and 10 bases separated the two germline ends. CDR1 is DFQATT and CDR2 is SNEGSKA in the germline V gene (reference sequence). The CDR3 extends over 11 amino acids. DNA of the CDR3: TGCAGTGGGAGTCTAGACGGGGAGCTGTTTTTT. Residues: CSGSLDGELFF.

The chain combines TRBV28 with TRBJ1-1; D may be TRBD1 (5 bases). V lost 2 bases and J lost 5, with 12 bases in between. The CDR3 contains 14 residues. Germline V CDR1 and CDR2: MDHEN, SYDVKM. The CDR3 region is CASSLRGVGTEAFF. The DNA for the CDR3 is TGTGCCAGCAGTTTAAGAGGGGTTGGGACTGAAGCTTTCTTT.

This clone was detected once. The chain employs TRBV28 and TRBJ2-5; D unclear. Looked up from germline, CDR1 is MDHEN and CDR2 is SYDVKM. The CDR3 spans 15 residues. Trimming left V 2 bases short and J 5 bases short, with 15 bases between. The CDR3, as DNA: TGTGCCAGCAGTTTAGCCCTGGAACCTACGGAGACCCAGTACTTC. It codes for CASSLALEPTETQYF.

The chain has TRBV15 and TRBJ1-2; possible D gene TRBD1, 6 bases. CDR3 length equals 14 residues. The germline gives CDR1 LNHNV, CDR2 YYDKDF (reference sequence). V lost 9 bases to trimming and J lost 7 bases, with 21 bases between them. In DNA, the CDR3 is TGTGCCACTAAACAGACAGGTGATGGAGGTGGCTACACCTTC. Translating gives CATKQTGDGGGYTF.

The rearrangement joins TRBV5-6 to TRBJ2-1; 9 bases match TRBD1. The ends lost 6 bases at V and 2 bases at J; junction bases unmatched: 6. This CDR3 contains 15 residues. The germline CDR1 and CDR2 sequences are SGHDT and YYEEEE. The CDR3 reads CASITGTGTYNEQFF. The CDR3, as DNA: TGTGCCAGCATAACCGGGACAGGGACCTACAATGAGCAGTTCTTC. Supplemented by reference TRBV5-6 and TRBJ2-1, the full variable domain reads DAGVTQSPTHLIKTRGQQVTLRCSPKSGHDTVSWYQQALGQGPQFIFQYYEEEERQRGNFPDRFSGHQFPNYSSELNVNALLLGDSALYLCASITGTGTYNEQFFGPGTRLTVL.

This chain connects TRBV15 to TRBJ1-2, with D possibly being TRBD1 (6 bases). The germline gives CDR1 LNHNV, CDR2 YYDKDF (reference sequence). The CDR3 spans 15 residues. V was pared by 0 bases and J by 5 bases, with 13 bases between. DNA for the CDR3: TGTGCCACCAGCAGAGAAATAGGGGGAGGATATGGCTACACCTTC. It specifies CATSREIGGGYGYTF.

The chain recombines TRBV4-3 with TRBJ2-5; a weak D match, TRBD1 (5 bases). The CDR3 extends over 13 amino acids. CDR1 and CDR2 from the germline V gene are LGHNA and YSLEER. The germline V and J ends were trimmed by 6 bases and 7 bases, with 15 bases remaining between them. The CDR3 reads CASRDLTTGTQYF. For the CDR3, the DNA is TGCGCCAGCAGAGATCTCACCACAGGGACCCAGTACTTC.

The chain links TRBV5-6 to TRBJ2-7; 10 bases fit TRBD1. V was clipped by 0 bases and J by 2 bases; unmatched bases: 5. CDR1 SGHDT and CDR2 YYEEEE come from the germline V gene. The CDR3 has 16 residues. CDR3 sequence: CASSLGSGQGPYEQYF. The CDR3 DNA is TGTGCCAGCAGCTTGGGGTCGGGACAGGGGCCCTACGAGCAGTACTTC.

This chain connects TRBV19 to TRBJ2-1; no reliable D call. This CDR3 spans 14 amino acids. Germline-derived CDR1 and CDR2 are LNHDA and SQIVND (reference sequence). Trimming cost V 4 bases and J 5 bases, with 12 bases left between them. CDR3 bases: TGTGCCAGTAGTAACCGGGCTTCCCACAATGAGCAGTTCTTC. Protein product: CASSNRASHNEQFF.

The chain carries TRBV4-3 and TRBJ2-7, with a weak D call TRBD2 (5 bases). V was clipped by 4 bases and J by 0 bases, with 13 bases between them. CDR1 is LGHNA, CDR2 YSLEER, per germline. CDR3 length: 15 amino acids. CDR3: CASSPARGSSYEQYF. CDR3 bases: TGCGCCAGCAGCCCGGCCCGGGGAAGCTCCTACGAGCAGTACTTC.

The V and J genes are TRBV20-1 and TRBJ1-2, with a tentative D call TRBD1 (5 bases). The length of the CDR3 is 11 residues. Trimming took 7 bases from V and 1 from J, leaving 7 bases between them. CDR1 is DFQATT and CDR2 is SNEGSKA in the germline V gene (reference sequence). The CDR3 region is CSVDSNYGYTF. In DNA, the CDR3 is TGCAGTGTTGACAGTAACTATGGCTACACCTTC.

This chain uses TRBV28 with TRBJ2-7; D uncertain. The V gene lost 2 bases and the J gene lost 4 bases, with 12 bases spanning the gap. The CDR3 has 14 residues. Looked up from germline, CDR1 is MDHEN and CDR2 is SYDVKM. In DNA form, the CDR3 reads TGTGCCAGCAGTTTAGTGGGGTCGTCGTACGAGCAGTACTTC. It codes for CASSLVGSSYEQYF.

This clone was seen only once. The CDR3: CASSLVGQGENEQYF. The CDR3 DNA follows: TGTGCCAGCAGCTTAGTAGGACAGGGAGAGAACGAGCAGTACTTC. The chain links TRBV7-9 to TRBJ2-7, with TRBD1 matching 8 bases. This CDR3 has 15 amino acids. V dropped 1 base and J dropped 5; count of bases not matched to a gene: 7. Looked up from germline, CDR1 is SEHNR and CDR2 is FQNEAQ (reference sequence). The variable domain in full, completed from reference TRBV7-9 and TRBJ2-7, reads DTGVSQNPRHKITKRGQNVTFRCDPISEHNRLYWYRQTLGQGPEFLTYFQNEAQLEKSRLLSDRFSAERPKGSFSTLEIQRTEQGDSAMYLCASSLVGQGENEQYFGPGTRLTVT.

The chain carries TRBV10-2 and TRBJ2-3, with D tentatively TRBD2 (6 bases). With 0 bases removed from V and 5 bases from J, the gap between germline ends came to 15 bases. Germline V CDR1 and CDR2: WSHSY, SAAADI. This CDR3 has 16 amino acids. CDR3 sequence reads: CASSESFGSAGDTQYF. For the CDR3, the DNA is TGCGCCAGCAGTGAGTCGTTCGGGAGTGCCGGAGATACGCAGTATTTT.

The rearrangement uses TRBV6-6 and TRBJ1-1; no clear D gene. The V and J ends lost 5 bases and 2 bases respectively, with 12 bases between them. CDR3 length: 14 residues. The germline V gene encodes CDR1 MNHNY and CDR2 SVGAGI (reference sequence). The chain's CDR3 is CASSDETFNTEAFF. The CDR3 DNA is TGTGCCAGCAGTGACGAGACATTCAACACTGAAGCTTTCTTT.

This chain joins TRBV11-2 and TRBJ2-1; 9 bases agree with TRBD1. In germline, CDR1 is SGHAT, CDR2 FQNNGV. The length of the CDR3 is 16 residues. V lost 1 base, J lost 2 bases, and 3 bases stayed unmatched. In DNA form, the CDR3 reads TGTGCCAGCAGCTTAGCCGGGACAGGGACCTACAATGAGCAGTTCTTC. This translates into CASSLAGTGTYNEQFF.